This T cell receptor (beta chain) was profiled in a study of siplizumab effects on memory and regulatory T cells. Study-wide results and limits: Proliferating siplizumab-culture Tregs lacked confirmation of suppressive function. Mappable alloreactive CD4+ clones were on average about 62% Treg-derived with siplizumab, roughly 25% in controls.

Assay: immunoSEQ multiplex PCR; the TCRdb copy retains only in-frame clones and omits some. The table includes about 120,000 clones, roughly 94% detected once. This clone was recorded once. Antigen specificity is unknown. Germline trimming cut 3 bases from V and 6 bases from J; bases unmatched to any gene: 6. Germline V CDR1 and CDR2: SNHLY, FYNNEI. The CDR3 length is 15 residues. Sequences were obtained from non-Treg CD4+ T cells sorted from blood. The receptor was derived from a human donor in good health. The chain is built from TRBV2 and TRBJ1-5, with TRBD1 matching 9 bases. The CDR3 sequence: CASSEGGQGSQPQHF. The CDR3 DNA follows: TGTGCCAGCAGTGAGGGAGGACAGGGGTCTCAGCCCCAGCATTTT.